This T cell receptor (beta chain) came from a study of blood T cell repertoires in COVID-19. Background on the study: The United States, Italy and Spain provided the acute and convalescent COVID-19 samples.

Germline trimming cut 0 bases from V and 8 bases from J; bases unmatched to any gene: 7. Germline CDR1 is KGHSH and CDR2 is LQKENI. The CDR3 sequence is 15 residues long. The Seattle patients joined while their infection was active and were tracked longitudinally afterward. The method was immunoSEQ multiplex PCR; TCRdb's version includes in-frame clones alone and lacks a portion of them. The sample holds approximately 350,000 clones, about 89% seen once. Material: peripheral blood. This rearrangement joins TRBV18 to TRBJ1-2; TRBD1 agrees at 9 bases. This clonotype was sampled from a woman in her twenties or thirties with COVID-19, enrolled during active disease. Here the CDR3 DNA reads TGTGCCAGCTCACCACCCGGGACAGGGATTTTAGGCTACACCTTC. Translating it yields CASSPPGTGILGYTF.